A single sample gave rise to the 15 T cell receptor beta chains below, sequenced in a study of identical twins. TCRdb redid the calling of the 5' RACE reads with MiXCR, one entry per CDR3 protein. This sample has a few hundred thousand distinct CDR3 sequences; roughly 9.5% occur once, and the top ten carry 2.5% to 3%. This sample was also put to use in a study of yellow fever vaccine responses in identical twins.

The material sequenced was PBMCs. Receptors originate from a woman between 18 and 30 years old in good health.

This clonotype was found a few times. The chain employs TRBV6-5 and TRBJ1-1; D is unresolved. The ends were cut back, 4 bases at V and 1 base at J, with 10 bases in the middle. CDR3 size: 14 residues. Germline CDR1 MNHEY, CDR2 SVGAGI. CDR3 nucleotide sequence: TGTGCCAGCAGTTTGTCCAGCTCGAACACTGAAGCTTTCTTT. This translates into CASSLSSSNTEAFF.

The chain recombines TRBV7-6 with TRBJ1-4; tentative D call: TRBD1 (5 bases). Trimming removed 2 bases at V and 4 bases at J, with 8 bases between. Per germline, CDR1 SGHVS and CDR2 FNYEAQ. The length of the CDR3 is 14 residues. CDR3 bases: TGTGCCAGCAGCTTAACGCAGGGTAATGAAAAACTGTTTTTT. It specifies CASSLTQGNEKLFF.

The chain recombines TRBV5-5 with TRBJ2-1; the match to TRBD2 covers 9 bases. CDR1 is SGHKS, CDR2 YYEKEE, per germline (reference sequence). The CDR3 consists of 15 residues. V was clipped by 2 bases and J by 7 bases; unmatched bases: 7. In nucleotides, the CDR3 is TGTGCCAGCAGCTTTTCAGCGGGAGGAGGGAATGAGCAGTTCTTC. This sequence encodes CASSFSAGGGNEQFF. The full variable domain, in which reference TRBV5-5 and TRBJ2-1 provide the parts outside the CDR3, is DAGVTQSPTHLIKTRGQQVTLRCSPISGHKSVSWYQQVLGQGPQFIFQYYEKEERGRGNFPDRFSARQFPNYSSELNVNALLLGDSALYLCASSFSAGGGNEQFFGPGTRLTVL.

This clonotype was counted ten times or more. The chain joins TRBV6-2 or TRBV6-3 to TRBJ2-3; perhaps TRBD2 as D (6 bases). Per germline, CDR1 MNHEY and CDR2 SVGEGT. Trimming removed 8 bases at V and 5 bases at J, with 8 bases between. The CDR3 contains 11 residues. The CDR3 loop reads CASRGGDTQYF. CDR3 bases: TGTGCCAGCCGGGGAGGAGATACGCAGTATTTT.

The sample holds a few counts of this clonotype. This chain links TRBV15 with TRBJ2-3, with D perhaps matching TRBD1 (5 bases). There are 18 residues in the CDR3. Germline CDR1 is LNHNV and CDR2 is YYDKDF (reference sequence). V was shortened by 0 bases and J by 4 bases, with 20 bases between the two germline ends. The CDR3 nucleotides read TGTGCCACCAGCAGAGATCAGGGTTCGAGATATCGGGCAGATACGCAGTATTTT. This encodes CATSRDQGSRYRADTQYF.

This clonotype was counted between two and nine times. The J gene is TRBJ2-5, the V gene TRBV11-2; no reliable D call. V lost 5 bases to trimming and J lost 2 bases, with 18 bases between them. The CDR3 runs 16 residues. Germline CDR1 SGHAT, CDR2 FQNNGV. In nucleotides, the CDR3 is TGTGCCAGCAGCCCAGTAATCGTTTCGGAGCAAGAGACCCAGTACTTC. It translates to CASSPVIVSEQETQYF.

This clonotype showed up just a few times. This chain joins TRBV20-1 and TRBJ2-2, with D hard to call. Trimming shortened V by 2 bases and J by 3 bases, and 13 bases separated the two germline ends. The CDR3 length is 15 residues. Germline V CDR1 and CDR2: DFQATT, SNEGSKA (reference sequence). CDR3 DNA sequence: TGCAGTGCTAGAAGTTTGGCTTCGGACACCGGGGAGCTGTTTTTT. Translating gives CSARSLASDTGELFF.

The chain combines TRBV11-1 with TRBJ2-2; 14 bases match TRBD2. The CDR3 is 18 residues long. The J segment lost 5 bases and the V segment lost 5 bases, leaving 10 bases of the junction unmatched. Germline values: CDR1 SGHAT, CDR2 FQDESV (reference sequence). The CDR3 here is CASSPGTSGSLLTGELFF. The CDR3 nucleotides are TGTGCCAGCAGCCCGGGGACTAGCGGGAGTTTGTTGACCGGGGAGCTGTTTTTT.

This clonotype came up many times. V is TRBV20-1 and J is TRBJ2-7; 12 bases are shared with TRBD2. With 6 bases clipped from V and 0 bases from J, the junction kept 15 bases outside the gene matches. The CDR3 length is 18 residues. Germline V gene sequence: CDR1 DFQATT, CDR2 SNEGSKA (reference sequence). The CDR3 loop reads CSAVGLAGITESSYEQYF. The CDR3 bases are TGCAGTGCGGTAGGACTAGCGGGAATAACCGAATCCTCCTACGAGCAGTACTTC.

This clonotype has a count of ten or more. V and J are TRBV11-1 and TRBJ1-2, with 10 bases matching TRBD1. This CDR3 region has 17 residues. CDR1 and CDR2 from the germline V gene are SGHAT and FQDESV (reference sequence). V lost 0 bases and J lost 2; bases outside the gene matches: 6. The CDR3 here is CASSLAPRTGGNYGYTF. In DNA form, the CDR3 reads TGTGCCAGCAGCTTAGCGCCCCGGACAGGGGGAAACTATGGCTACACCTTC.

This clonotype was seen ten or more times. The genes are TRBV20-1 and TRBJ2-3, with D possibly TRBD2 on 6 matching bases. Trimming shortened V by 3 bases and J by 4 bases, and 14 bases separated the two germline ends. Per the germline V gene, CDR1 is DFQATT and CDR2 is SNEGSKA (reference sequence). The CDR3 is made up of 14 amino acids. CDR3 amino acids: CSASLGSLADTQYF. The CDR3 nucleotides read TGCAGTGCTAGTCTCGGGAGCCTGGCAGATACGCAGTATTTT.

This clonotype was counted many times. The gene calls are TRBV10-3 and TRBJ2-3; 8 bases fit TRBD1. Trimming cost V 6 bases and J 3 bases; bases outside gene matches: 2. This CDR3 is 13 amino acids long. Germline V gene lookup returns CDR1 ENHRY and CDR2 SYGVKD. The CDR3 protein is CAISRTGTDTQYF. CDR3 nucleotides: TGTGCCATCAGCCGGACAGGGACAGATACGCAGTATTTT.

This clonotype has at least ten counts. CDR3 residues: CASSQARDEQFF. For the CDR3, the DNA is TGCGCCAGCAGCCAAGCTAGGGATGAGCAGTTCTTC. The rearrangement links TRBV4-1 to TRBJ2-1, with D unclear. The CDR3 is 12 amino acids. Per germline, CDR1 MGHRA and CDR2 YSYEKL. Trimming removed 1 base at V and 8 bases at J, with 6 bases between.

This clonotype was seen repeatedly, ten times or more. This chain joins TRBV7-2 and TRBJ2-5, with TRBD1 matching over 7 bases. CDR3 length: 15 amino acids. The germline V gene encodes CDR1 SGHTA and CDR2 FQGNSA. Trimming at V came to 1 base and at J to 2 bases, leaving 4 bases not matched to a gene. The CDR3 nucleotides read TGTGCCAGCAGCTTAGGAGACAGGGTTCAAGAGACCCAGTACTTC. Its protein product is CASSLGDRVQETQYF.

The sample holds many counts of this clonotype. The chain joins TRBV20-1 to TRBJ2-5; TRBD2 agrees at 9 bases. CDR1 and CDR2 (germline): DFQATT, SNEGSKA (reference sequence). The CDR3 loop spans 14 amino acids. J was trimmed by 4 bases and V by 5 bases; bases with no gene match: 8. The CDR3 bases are TGCAGTGCTGGGGTAGCGGGAGCGGCAGAGACCCAGTACTTC. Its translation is CSAGVAGAAETQYF.